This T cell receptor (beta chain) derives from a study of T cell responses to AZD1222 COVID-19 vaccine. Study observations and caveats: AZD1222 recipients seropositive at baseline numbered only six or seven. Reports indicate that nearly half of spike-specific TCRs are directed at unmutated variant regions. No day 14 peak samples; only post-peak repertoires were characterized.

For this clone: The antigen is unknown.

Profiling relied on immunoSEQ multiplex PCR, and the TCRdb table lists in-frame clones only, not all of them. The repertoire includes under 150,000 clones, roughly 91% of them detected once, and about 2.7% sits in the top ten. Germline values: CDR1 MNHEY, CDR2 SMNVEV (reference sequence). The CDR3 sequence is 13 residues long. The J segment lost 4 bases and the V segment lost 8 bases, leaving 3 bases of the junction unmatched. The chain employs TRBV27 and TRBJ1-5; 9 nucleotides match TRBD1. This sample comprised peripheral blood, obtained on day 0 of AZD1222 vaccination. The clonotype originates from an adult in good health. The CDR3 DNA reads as TGTGCCAGCGGACAGGGGATTAATCAGCCCCAGCATTTT. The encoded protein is CASGQGINQPQHF.